The present TCR beta chain was sequenced within a study of CD8 T cells in ankylosing spondylitis. Findings and caveats of the study: Disease-linked clones reportedly showed significant enrichment in matched ankylosing spondylitis synovial fluid.

TCRdb recomputed calls from the 5' RACE reads with MiXCR, one row per CDR3 protein. The sample contains 220,000 or so distinct CDR3 sequences, roughly a tenth of which appear only once. Germline V gene sequence: CDR1 KGHSH, CDR2 LQKENI. This CDR3 has 13 amino acids. Trimming removed 3 bases at V and 5 bases at J, with 8 bases between. This clonotype was detected many times. The antigen is undetermined. Specimen: blood, either unsorted or a sorted T cell fraction (not recorded which). The rearrangement uses TRBV18 and TRBJ2-4; D gene ambiguous. The clonotype originates from a male donor with ankylosing spondylitis or in good health (not recorded which). This chain's CDR3 is CASSPPSQNIQYF. The CDR3 nucleotides read TGTGCCAGCTCACCCCCCAGCCAAAACATTCAGTACTTC.